A selection of T cell receptor beta chains follows, all from one sample in a study of T cell responses to AZD1222 COVID-19 vaccine. The data were produced by immunoSEQ multiplex PCR, yet TCRdb's version contains in-frame clones alone and is incomplete. The repertoire has 130,000 to 150,000 clones, approximately 93% of them found once; the top ten carry 9.5% to 15%. The starting material was peripheral blood, obtained after recovery from COVID-19. The receptor source for this set is an adult who had recovered from COVID-19. Each CDR3 is given with its conserved first and last residue. Fields, in order: J gene, V gene, D gene, clone size, CDR3 DNA, CDR3 protein. D genes are given only for firm matches. The listing skips clone size in some rows; elsewhere it reads once, few, many or a size class.

TRBJ2-7	TRBV5-4	-	-	TGTGCCAGCAGCCCCCAGTCGGAGACTGACACGACATTCTACGAGCAGTACTTC	CASSPQSETDTTFYEQYF
TRBJ1-5	TRBV18	-	few	TGTGCCAGCTCACCGAACGAGGGACGAGAGCCCCAGCATTTT	CASSPNEGREPQHF
TRBJ2-2	TRBV5-1	-	-	TGCGCCAGCAGAATCAACGCAGGGGGGAGCGGGGAGCTGTTTTTT	CASRINAGGSGELFF
TRBJ2-5	TRBV7-9	-	-	TGTGCCAGCAGCTTAGGTGGGGCCCAAGAGACCCAGTACTTC	CASSLGGAQETQYF
TRBJ1-2	TRBV2	TRBD1	-	TGTGCCAGCAGTAGACAGGGGGGAACTAACTATGGCTACACCTTC	CASSRQGGTNYGYTF
TRBJ1-5	TRBV19	-	-	TGTGCCAGTACCGAAAGGTCAGGGATCGGTCAGCCCCAGCATTTT	CASTERSGIGQPQHF
TRBJ1-4	TRBV9	-	few	TGTGCCAGCAGCGCTGCCGGCGGGCCCAATGAAAAACTGTTTTTT	CASSAAGGPNEKLFF
TRBJ2-1	TRBV5-8	-	-	TGTGCCAGCAGCTTGGTTGGGGCACCCTACAATGAGCAGTTCTTC	CASSLVGAPYNEQFF
TRBJ2-2	TRBV6-2/TRBV6-3	-	-	TGTGCCAGCAGTTATGGGGGGAGTCGCACCGGGGAGCTGTTTTTT	CASSYGGSRTGELFF
TRBJ1-4	TRBV19	-	once	TGTGCCAGTAGTATAGTTTCGTCTCGGGTGAATGAAAAACTGTTTTTT	CASSIVSSRVNEKLFF
TRBJ2-7	TRBV27	TRBD2	-	TGTGCCAGCAGTCACCGGGGGGGCTCCTACGAGCAGTACTTC	CASSHRGGSYEQYF